The 2 T cell receptor beta chains below were found in one sample sequenced in a study of shared T cell receptors in the human thymus. TCRdb keeps only in-frame clones here, not all; method: immunoSEQ multiplex PCR. The sample lists hundreds of thousands of clones, 95% occurring once. Input material: thymocytes. All receptors come from a human donor.

This clone was seen a handful of times. The chain is built from TRBV9 and TRBJ1-2; D gene unclear. In germline, CDR1 is SGDLS, CDR2 YYNGEE. CDR3 length: 13 residues. Trimming shortened V by 0 bases and J by 0 bases, and 3 bases separated the two germline ends. The CDR3 here is CASSVDTNYGYTF. The CDR3 coding sequence is TGTGCCAGCAGCGTAGACACTAACTATGGCTACACCTTC.

This sequence joins TRBV7-2 and TRBJ2-1; TRBD2 is a possible D gene (6 bases). The germline gives CDR1 SGHTA, CDR2 FQGNSA. The CDR3 sequence is 15 residues long. The V end was cut by 1 base, the J end by 6 bases, with 13 bases between. The DNA of the CDR3 is TGTGCCAGCAGCTTAGTAGCGGCCCTCCGCAATGAGCAGTTCTTC. Amino acids: CASSLVAALRNEQFF.